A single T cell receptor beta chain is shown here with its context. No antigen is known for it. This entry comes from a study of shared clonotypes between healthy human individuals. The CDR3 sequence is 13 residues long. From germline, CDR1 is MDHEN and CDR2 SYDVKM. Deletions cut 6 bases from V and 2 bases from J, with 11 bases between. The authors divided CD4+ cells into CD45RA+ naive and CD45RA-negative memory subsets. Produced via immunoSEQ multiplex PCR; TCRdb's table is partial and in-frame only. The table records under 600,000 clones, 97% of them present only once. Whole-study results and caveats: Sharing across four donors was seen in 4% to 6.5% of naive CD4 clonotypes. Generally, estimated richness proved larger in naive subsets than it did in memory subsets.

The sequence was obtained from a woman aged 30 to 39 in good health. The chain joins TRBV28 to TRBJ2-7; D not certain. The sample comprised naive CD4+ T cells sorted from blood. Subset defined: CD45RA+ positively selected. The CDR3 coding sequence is TGTGCCAGCAGACCTGGACCAGCCTACGAGCAGTACTTC. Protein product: CASRPGPAYEQYF.